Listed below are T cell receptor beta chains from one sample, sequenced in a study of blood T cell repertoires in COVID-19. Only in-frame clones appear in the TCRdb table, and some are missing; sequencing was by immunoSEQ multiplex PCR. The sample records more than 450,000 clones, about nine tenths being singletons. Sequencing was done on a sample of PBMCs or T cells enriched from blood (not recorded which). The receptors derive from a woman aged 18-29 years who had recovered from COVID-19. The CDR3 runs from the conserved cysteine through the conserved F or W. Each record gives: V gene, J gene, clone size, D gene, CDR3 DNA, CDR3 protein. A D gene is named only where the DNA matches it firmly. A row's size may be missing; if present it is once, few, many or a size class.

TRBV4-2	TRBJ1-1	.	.	TGTGCCAGCAGCCAAGAGGGACAAGACACTGAAGCTTTCTTT	CASSQEGQDTEAFF
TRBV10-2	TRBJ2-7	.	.	TGCGCCAGCAGTGAGCTTATCCACGAGCAGTACTTC	CASSELIHEQYF
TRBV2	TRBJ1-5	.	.	TGTGCCATCGCGAGGGTTGGCAATCAGCCCCAGCATTTT	CAIARVGNQPQHF
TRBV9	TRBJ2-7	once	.	TGTGCCAGCAGCGTGGGCTCCCCCTACGAGCAGTACTTC	CASSVGSPYEQYF
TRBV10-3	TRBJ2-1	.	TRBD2	TGTGCCATCAGTGAACTAGCGGGGTCCCATGAGCAGTTCTTC	CAISELAGSHEQFF
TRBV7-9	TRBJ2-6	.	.	TGTGCCAGCAGCCGCACAGGGACAGGGGCCAACGTCCTGACTTTC	CASSRTGTGANVLTF
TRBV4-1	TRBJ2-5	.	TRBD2	TGCGCCAGCAGCCAAGATTCGAGCGGGGGGGAGGTCCAGTACTTC	CASSQDSSGGEVQYF
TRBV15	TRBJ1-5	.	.	TGTGCCACCAGCAGACCAAAACAGGGAATATACAATCCGCCCCAGCATTTT	CATSRPKQGIYNPPQHF
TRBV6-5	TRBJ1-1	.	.	TGTGCCAGCACCCTAAACGAGGAGACTGAAGCTTTCTTT	CASTLNEETEAFF
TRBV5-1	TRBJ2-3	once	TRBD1	TGCGCCAGCAGCCTGCAGGGGGTTAGCACAGATACGCAGTATTTT	CASSLQGVSTDTQYF
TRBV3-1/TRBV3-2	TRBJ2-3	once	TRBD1	TGTGCCAGCAGCCCGTGGACAGGTGACACAGATACGCAGTATTTT	CASSPWTGDTDTQYF
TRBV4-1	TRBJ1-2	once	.	TGCGCCAGCAGCCCAGGTCAGACAAATAACTATGGCTACACCTTC	CASSPGQTNNYGYTF
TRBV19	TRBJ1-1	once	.	TGTGCCAGTAGTATAGGAGGGGACGGAGGGACTGAAGCTTTCTTT	CASSIGGDGGTEAFF
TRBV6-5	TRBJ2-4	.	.	TGTGCCAGCAGCACGTTACTAACAGGGAGTCTAGAAAACTTC	CASSTLLTGSLENF
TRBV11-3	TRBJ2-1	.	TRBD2	TGTGCCAGCAGCTTTAGCGGGGGAATATACAATGAGCAGTTCTTC	CASSFSGGIYNEQFF
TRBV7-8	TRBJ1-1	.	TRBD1	TGTGCCAGCAGCTTGAGGGACAGCTGGAACACTGAAGCTTTCTTT	CASSLRDSWNTEAFF
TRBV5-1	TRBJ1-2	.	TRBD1	TGCGCCAGCAGCTGGGGACAGGGGATAGGCTACACCTTC	CASSWGQGIGYTF
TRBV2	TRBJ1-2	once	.	TGTGCCAGCAGCATCAACAGGGAATGGGACTATGGCTACACCTTC	CASSINREWDYGYTF
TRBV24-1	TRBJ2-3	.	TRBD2	TGTGCCACCAGTGATTGGACTAGCGGAGATACGCAGTATTTT	CATSDWTSGDTQYF
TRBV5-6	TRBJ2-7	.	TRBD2	TGTGCCAGCAGCTTGCGGGGGGGCGACTCCTACGAGCAGTACTTC	CASSLRGGDSYEQYF
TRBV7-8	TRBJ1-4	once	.	TGTGCCAGCAGCTTAAGTCCAGGGTGGGAAAAACTGTTTTTT	CASSLSPGWEKLFF
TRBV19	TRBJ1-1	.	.	TGTGCCAGTAGGGGCGGGGGCACTGAAGCTTTCTTT	CASRGGGTEAFF
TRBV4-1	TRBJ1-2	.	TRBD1	TGCGCCAGCAGCCAAGGTAGACAGGGGAACTATGGCTACACCTTC	CASSQGRQGNYGYTF
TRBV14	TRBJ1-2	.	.	TGTGCCAGCAGCCATGCCCGGGAGGGTGGCTACACCTTC	CASSHAREGGYTF
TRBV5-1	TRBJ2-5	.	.	TGCGCCAGCAGCGCACGGACAGAGCAAGAGACCCAGTACTTC	CASSARTEQETQYF
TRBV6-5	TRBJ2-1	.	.	TGTGCCAGCAGCCCCAAGGCAGGGGTGAGCGATGAGCAGTTCTTC	CASSPKAGVSDEQFF
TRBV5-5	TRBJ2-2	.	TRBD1	TGTGCCAGCAGCTTTACGGGACAGGGTACCTATACCGGGGAGCTGTTTTTT	CASSFTGQGTYTGELFF
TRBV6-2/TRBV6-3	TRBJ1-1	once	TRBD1	TGTGCCAGCAGTTCTATCGCGGACAGGGGCTTGTCCGGGGCTTTCTTT	CASSSIADRGLSGAFF
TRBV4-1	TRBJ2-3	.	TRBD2	TGCGCCAGCAGCCAAGATGGCCTAGCGGGGGGTGCAGATACGCAGTATTTT	CASSQDGLAGGADTQYF
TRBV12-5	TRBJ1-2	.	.	TGTGCTAGTGGTTCGGCAGGGGTTGGATATGGCTACACCTTC	CASGSAGVGYGYTF
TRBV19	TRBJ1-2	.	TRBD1	TGTGCCAGTAGTCCCGGACAGGAAGGACATGGCTACACCTTC	CASSPGQEGHGYTF
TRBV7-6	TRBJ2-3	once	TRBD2	TGTGCCAGCAGCCCCCGACTAGCGGGTATCACAGATACGCAGTATTTT	CASSPRLAGITDTQYF
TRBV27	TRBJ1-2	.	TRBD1	TGTGCCAGCAGTTTAAAGTACAGGGGGCGGGGCGGTGATGGCTACACCTTC	CASSLKYRGRGGDGYTF
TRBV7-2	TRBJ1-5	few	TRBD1	TGTGCCAGCAGCTTAGGACAGGGTGGGGATCAGCCCCAGCATTTT	CASSLGQGGDQPQHF
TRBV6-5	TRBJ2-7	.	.	TGTGCCAGCCGTCGCGGAGCCTACGAGCAGTACTTC	CASRRGAYEQYF
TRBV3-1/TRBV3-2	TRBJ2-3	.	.	TGTGCCAGCAGCCAGGGGGCCGAAGCGGTAGATACGCAGTATTTT	CASSQGAEAVDTQYF
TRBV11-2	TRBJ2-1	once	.	TGTGCCAGCTCTCCAGGGGCAGGGCTCGATGAGCAGTTCTTC	CASSPGAGLDEQFF
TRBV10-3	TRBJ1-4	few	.	TGTGCCATCAGTGAGTCGGCGGAGGAAAATGAAAAACTGTTTTTT	CAISESAEENEKLFF
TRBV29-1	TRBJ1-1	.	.	TGCAGCGTAAGGGAGGTAGACACTGAAGCTTTCTTT	CSVREVDTEAFF
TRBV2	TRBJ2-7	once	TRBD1	TGTGCCAGCAGTGGGACAGGGATCCACGAGCAGTACTTC	CASSGTGIHEQYF
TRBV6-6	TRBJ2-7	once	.	TGTGCCAGCAGTATCCCTAGTACATACGAGCAGTACTTC	CASSIPSTYEQYF
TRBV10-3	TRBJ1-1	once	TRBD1	TGTGCCACTCAGGGGGAATACACTGAAGCTTTCTTT	CATQGEYTEAFF
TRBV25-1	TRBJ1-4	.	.	TGTGCCAGCGGTGGCGGGGCTACTAAAAAACTGTTTTTT	CASGGGATKKLFF
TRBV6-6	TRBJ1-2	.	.	TGTGCCAGCAGCTTTGACAGAGACTATGGCTACACCTTC	CASSFDRDYGYTF
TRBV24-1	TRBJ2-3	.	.	TGTGCCACCAACCCGGGGAACACAGATACGCAGTATTTT	CATNPGNTDTQYF
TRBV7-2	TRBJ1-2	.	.	TGTGCCAGCAGCTTGAGAGACTACACTAACTATGGCTACACCTTC	CASSLRDYTNYGYTF
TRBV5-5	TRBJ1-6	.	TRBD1	TGTGCCAGCAGCTCACACGGGACAGGGGATTCACCCCTCCACTTT	CASSSHGTGDSPLHF
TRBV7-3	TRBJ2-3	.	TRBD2	TGTGCCAGCAGCCCCCGGGGGGGCGAGGCAGATACGCAGTATTTT	CASSPRGGEADTQYF
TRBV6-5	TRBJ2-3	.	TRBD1	TGTGCCAGTTCCCGGGACAGGGCCGACACAGATACGCAGTATTTT	CASSRDRADTDTQYF
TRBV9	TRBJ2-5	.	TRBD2	TGTGCCAGCAGCGTAGGTAGACTAGCGGGGGGGCCGTATGAGACCCAGTACTTC	CASSVGRLAGGPYETQYF